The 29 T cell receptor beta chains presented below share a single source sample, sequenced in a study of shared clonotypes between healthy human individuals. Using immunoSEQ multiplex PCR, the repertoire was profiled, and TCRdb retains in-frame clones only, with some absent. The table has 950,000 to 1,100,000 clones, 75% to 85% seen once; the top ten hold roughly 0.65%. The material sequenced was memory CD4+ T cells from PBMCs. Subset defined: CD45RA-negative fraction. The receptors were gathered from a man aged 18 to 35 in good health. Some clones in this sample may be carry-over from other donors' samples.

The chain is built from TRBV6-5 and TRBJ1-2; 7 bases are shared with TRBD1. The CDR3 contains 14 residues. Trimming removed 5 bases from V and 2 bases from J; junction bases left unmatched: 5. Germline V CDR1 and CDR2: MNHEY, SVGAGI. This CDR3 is CASSRQQGNYGYTF. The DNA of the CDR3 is TGTGCCAGCAGTCGCCAACAGGGGAACTATGGCTACACCTTC.

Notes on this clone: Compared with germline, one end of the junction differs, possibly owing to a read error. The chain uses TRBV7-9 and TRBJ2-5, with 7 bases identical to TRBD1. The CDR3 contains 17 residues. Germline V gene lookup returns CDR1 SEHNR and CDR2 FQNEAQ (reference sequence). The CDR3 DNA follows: TGTGCCAGCAGCATTATAACCTCGACAGGGTTAAGAGAGGCCCAGTACTTC. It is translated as CASSIITSTGLREAQYF.

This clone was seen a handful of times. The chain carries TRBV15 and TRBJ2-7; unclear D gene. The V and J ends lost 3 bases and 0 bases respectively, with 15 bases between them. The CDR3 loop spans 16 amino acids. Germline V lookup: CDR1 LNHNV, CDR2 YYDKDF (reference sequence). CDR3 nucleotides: TGTGCCACCAGCAGTGTAAGACTCCTACACTCCTACGAGCAGTACTTC. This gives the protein CATSSVRLLHSYEQYF.

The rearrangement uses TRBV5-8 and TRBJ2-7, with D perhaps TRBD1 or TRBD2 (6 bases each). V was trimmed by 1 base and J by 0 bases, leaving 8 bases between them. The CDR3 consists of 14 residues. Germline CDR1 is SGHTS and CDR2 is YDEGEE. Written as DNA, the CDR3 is TGTGCCAGCAGCTTGAGGGGGGACTCCTACGAGCAGTACTTC. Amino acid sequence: CASSLRGDSYEQYF.

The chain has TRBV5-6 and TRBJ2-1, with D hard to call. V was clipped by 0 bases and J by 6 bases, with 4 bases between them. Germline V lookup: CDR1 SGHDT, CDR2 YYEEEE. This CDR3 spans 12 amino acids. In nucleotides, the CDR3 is TGTGCCAGCAGCTTGGAAGCCAATGAGCAGTTCTTC. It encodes CASSLEANEQFF.

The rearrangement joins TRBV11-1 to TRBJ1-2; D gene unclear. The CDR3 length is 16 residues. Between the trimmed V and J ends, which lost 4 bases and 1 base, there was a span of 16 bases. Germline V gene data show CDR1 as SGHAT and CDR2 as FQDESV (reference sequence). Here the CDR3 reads CASSSRAYPDNYGYTF. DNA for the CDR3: TGTGCCAGCAGCTCGAGGGCCTACCCGGATAACTATGGCTACACCTTC.

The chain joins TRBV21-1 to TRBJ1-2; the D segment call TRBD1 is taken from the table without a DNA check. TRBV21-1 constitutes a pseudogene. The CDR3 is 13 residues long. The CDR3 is CATQRQTNYGYTF. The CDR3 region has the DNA TGTGCCACCCAGAGACAGACTAACTATGGCTACACCTTC.

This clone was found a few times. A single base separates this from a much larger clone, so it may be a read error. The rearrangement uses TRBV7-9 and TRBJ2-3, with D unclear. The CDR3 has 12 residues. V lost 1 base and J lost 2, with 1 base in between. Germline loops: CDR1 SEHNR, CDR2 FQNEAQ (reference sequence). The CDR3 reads CASSLDTDTQYF. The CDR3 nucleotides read TGTGCCAGCAGCTTAGACACAGATACGCAGTATTTT.

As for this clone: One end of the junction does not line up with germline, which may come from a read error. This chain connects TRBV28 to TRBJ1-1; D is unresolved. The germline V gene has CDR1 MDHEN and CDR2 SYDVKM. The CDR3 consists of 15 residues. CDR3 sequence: CASIPGGDMNTEAFF. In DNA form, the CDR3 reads TGTGCTAGCATTCCCGGCGGCGACATGAACACTGAAGCTTTCTTT.

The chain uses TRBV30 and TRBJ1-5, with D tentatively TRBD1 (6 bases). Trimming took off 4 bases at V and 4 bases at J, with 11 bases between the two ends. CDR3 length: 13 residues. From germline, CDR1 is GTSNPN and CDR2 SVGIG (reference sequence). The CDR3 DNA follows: TGTGCCTGGAATACAGGGAAGAATCAGCCCCAGCATTTT. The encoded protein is CAWNTGKNQPQHF.

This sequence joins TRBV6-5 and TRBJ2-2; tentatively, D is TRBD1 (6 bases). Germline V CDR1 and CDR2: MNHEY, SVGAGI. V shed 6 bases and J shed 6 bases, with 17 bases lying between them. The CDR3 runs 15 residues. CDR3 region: CASSLDRPRSGELFF. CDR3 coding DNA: TGTGCCAGCAGCCTTGACAGGCCGCGGTCCGGGGAGCTGTTTTTT.

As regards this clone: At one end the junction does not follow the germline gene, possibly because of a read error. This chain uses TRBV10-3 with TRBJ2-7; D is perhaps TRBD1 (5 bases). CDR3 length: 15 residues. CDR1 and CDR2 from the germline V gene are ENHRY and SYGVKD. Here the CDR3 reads CASSYTGGMSYEQYF. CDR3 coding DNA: TGTGCCAGCAGTTACACAGGTGGGATGTCCTACGAGCAGTACTTC.

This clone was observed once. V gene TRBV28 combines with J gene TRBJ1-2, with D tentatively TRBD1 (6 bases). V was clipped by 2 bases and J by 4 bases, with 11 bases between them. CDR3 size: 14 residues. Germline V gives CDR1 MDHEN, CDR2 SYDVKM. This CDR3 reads CASSLRGAVYGYTF. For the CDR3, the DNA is TGTGCCAGCAGTTTAAGGGGGGCAGTCTATGGCTACACCTTC.

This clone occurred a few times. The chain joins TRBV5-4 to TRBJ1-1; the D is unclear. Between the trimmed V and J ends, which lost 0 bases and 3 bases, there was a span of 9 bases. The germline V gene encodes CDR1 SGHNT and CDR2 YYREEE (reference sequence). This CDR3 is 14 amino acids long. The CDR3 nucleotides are TGTGCCAGCAGCTTGGTCCGGGGATACACTGAAGCTTTCTTT. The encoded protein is CASSLVRGYTEAFF.

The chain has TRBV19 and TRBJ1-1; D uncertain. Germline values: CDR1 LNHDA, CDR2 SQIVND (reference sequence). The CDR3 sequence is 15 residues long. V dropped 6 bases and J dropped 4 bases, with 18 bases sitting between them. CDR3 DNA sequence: TGTGCCAGTAGCCCAAATAGGTTATTGACCACTGAAGCTTTCTTT. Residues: CASSPNRLLTTEAFF.

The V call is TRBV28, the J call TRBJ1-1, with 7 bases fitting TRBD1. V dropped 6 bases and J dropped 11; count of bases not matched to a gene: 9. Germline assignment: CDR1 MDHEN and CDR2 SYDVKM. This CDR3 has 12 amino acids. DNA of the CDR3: TGTGCCAGCAGAGACAGGGTCGCGGTGGCTTTCTTT. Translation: CASRDRVAVAFF. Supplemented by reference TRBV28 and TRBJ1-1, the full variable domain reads DVKVTQSSRYLVKRTGEKVFLECVQDMDHENMFWYRQDPGLGLRLIYFSYDVKMKEKGDIPEGYSVSREKKERFSLILESASTNQTSMYLCASRDRVAVAFFGQGTRLTVV.

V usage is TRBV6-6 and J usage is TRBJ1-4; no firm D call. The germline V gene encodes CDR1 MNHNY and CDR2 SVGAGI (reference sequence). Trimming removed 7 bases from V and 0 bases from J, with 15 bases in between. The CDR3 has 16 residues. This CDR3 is CASTRAPPATNEKLFF. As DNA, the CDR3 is TGTGCCAGCACCCGGGCCCCTCCCGCAACTAATGAAAAACTGTTTTTT.

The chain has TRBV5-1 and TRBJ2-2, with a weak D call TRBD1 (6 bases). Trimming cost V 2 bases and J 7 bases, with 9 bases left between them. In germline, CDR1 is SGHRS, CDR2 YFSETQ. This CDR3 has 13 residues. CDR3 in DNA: TGCGCCAGCAGCTTCCAGGGGAGCGGGGAGCTGTTTTTT. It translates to CASSFQGSGELFF.

The CDR3 DNA follows: TGTGCCAGCAGCTCCTTCCGCGTTACCTCTGGAAACACCATATATTTT. It codes for CASSSFRVTSGNTIYF. This sequence joins TRBV7-9 and TRBJ1-3; D call uncertain. The CDR3 loop spans 16 amino acids. Looked up from germline, CDR1 is SEHNR and CDR2 is FQNEAQ (reference sequence). Trimming stripped 4 bases from V and 0 bases from J, with 13 bases between.

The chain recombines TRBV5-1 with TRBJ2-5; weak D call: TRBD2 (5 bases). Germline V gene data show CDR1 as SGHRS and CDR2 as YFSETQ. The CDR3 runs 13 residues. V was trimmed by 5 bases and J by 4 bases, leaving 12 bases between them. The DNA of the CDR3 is TGCGCCAGCAGTGTCGGGATGGCAGAGACCCAGTACTTC. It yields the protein CASSVGMAETQYF.

The CDR3 coding sequence is TGTGCCAGCAGCCCTCCGGTGGGGTTGAACACTGAAGCTTTCTTT. This codes for CASSPPVGLNTEAFF. V gene TRBV5-5 combines with J gene TRBJ1-1, with D unresolved. The CDR3 sequence is 15 residues long. The V end was cut by 4 bases, the J end by 0 bases, with 13 bases between. Germline lookup yields CDR1 SGHKS and CDR2 YYEKEE (reference sequence).

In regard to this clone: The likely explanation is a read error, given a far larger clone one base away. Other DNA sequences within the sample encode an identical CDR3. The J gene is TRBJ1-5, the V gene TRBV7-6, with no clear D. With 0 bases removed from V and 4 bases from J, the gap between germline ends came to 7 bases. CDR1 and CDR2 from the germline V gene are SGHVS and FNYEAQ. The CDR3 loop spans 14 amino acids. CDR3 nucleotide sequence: TGTGCCAGCAGCTTAGCGGTAGGAAATCAGCCCCAGCATTTT. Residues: CASSLAVGNQPQHF.

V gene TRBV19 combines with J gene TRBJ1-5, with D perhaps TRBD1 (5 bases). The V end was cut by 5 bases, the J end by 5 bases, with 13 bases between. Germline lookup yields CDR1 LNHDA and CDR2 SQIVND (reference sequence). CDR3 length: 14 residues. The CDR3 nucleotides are TGTGCCAGTAGTCCTGGCAGGGTCTATCAGCCCCAGCATTTT. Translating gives CASSPGRVYQPQHF. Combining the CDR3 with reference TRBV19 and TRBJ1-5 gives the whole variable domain DGGITQSPKYLFRKEGQNVTLSCEQNLNHDAMYWYRQDPGQGLRLIYYSQIVNDFQKGDIAEGYSVSREKKESFPLTVTSAQKNPTAFYLCASSPGRVYQPQHFGDGTRLSIL.

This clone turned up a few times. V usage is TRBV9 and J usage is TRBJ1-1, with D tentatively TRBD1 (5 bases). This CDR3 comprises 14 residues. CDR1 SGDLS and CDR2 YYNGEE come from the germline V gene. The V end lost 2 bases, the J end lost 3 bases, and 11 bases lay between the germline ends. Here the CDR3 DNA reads TGTGCCAGCAGCGTCGGAGGGGAGGACACTGAAGCTTTCTTT. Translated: CASSVGGEDTEAFF.

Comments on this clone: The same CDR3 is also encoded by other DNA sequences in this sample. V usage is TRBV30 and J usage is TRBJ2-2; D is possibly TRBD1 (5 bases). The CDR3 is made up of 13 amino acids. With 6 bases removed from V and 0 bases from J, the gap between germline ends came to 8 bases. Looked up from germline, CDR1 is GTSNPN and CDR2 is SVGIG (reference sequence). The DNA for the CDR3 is TGTGCCTGTGACAGATCGAACACCGGGGAGCTGTTTTTT. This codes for CACDRSNTGELFF.

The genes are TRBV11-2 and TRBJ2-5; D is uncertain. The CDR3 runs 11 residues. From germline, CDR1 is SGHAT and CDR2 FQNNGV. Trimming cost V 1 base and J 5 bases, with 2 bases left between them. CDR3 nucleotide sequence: TGTGCCAGCAGCTTAGTTGAGACCCAGTACTTC. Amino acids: CASSLVETQYF. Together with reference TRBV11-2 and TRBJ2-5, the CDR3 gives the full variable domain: EAGVAQSPRYKIIEKRQSVAFWCNPISGHATLYWYQQILGQGPKLLIQFQNNGVVDDSQLPKDRFSAERLKGVDSTLKIQPAKLEDSAVYLCASSLVETQYFGPGTRLLVL.

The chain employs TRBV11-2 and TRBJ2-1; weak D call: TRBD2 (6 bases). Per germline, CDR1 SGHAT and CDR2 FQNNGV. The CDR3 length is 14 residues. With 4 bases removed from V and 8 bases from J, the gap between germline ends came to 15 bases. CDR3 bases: TGTGCCAGCAGCTGGGGGGTCCAAAATTATGAGCAGTTCTTC. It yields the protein CASSWGVQNYEQFF. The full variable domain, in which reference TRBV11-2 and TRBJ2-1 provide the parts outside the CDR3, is EAGVAQSPRYKIIEKRQSVAFWCNPISGHATLYWYQQILGQGPKLLIQFQNNGVVDDSQLPKDRFSAERLKGVDSTLKIQPAKLEDSAVYLCASSWGVQNYEQFFGPGTRLTVL.

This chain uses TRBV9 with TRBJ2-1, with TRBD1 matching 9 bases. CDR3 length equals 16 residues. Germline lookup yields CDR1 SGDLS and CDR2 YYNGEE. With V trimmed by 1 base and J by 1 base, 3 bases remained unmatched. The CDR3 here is CASSVTGGRSYNEQFF. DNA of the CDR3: TGTGCCAGCAGCGTAACAGGGGGCCGATCCTACAATGAGCAGTTCTTC.

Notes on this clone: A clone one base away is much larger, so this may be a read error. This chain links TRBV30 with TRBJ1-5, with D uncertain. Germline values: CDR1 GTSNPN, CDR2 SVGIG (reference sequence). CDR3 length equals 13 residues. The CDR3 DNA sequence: TGTTCCTGGAGCCCTCAAGTGGATCAGCCCCAGCATTTT. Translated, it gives CSWSPQVDQPQHF.